A selection of T cell receptor beta chains follows, all from one sample in a study of regulatory T cells in long-lasting Graves disease. One entry per CDR3 protein, called by TCRdb with MiXCR from the multiplex PCR reads. The sample contains hundreds of thousands of distinct CDR3 sequences, around 16% of which appear only once. The data also belong to a second study, concerning T cells in Graves' hyperthyroidism and ophthalmopathy.

Sequencing was performed on peripheral blood mononuclear cells (PBMCs), taken at new diagnosis, from a patient treated with antithyroid drugs. The receptors stem from a woman aged 35-60 years with Graves disease. The CDR3 runs from the conserved cysteine through the conserved F or W. D genes are given only for firm matches. A row's size may be missing; if present it is once, few, many or a size class.

d_gene: TRBD2
v_gene: TRBV19
j_gene: TRBJ2-7
abundance: NA
CDR3nt: TGTGCCAGTAGCCTCGGGACTAGCGGGGGAGGCGAGCAGTACTTC
CDR3aa: CASSLGTSGGGEQYF

d_gene: NA
v_gene: TRBV7-3
j_gene: TRBJ2-5
abundance: many
CDR3nt: TGTGCCAGCAGCAGGGGGGGCCAAGAGACCCAGTACTTC
CDR3aa: CASSRGGQETQYF

d_gene: NA
v_gene: TRBV19
j_gene: TRBJ1-2
abundance: NA
CDR3nt: TGTGCCAGTAGTACCCTACAGGGCACCCCTAACTATGGCTACACCTTC
CDR3aa: CASSTLQGTPNYGYTF

d_gene: TRBD1
v_gene: TRBV20-1
j_gene: TRBJ1-6
abundance: many
CDR3nt: TGCAGTGCTAGCGGAAAAGGGACAGATAATAATTCACCCCTCCACTTT
CDR3aa: CSASGKGTDNNSPLHF

d_gene: TRBD1
v_gene: TRBV18
j_gene: TRBJ1-5
abundance: NA
CDR3nt: TGTGCCGGCTCACCGGGACAGGGAAATAGCAATCAGCCCCAGCATTTT
CDR3aa: CAGSPGQGNSNQPQHF

d_gene: NA
v_gene: TRBV5-1
j_gene: TRBJ2-3
abundance: few
CDR3nt: TGCGCCAGCAGCTTGTATGGGAAAGATACGCAGTATTTT
CDR3aa: CASSLYGKDTQYF

d_gene: TRBD1
v_gene: TRBV11-3
j_gene: TRBJ2-3
abundance: few
CDR3nt: TGTGCCAGCAGCTTAGATATGGACAGGGAGGATCACGCAGATACGCAGTATTTT
CDR3aa: CASSLDMDREDHADTQYF

d_gene: NA
v_gene: TRBV6-1
j_gene: TRBJ2-3
abundance: many
CDR3nt: TGTGCCAGCAGTGCCGGTGGGGGAAGCACAGATACGCAGTATTTT
CDR3aa: CASSAGGGSTDTQYF

d_gene: TRBD1
v_gene: TRBV7-2
j_gene: TRBJ1-5
abundance: NA
CDR3nt: TGTGCCAGCAGCTTCCACAGGGGGAGCAATCAGCCCCAGCATTTT
CDR3aa: CASSFHRGSNQPQHF

d_gene: TRBD2
v_gene: TRBV19
j_gene: TRBJ2-7
abundance: many
CDR3nt: TGTGCCAGTAGTATGGGACTAGCGGGGTACTACGAGCAGTACTTC
CDR3aa: CASSMGLAGYYEQYF

d_gene: NA
v_gene: TRBV18
j_gene: TRBJ1-4
abundance: many
CDR3nt: TGTGCCAGCTCACCACAGGAAAGAGGGGAAAAACTGTTTTTT
CDR3aa: CASSPQERGEKLFF

d_gene: NA
v_gene: TRBV5-6
j_gene: TRBJ2-5
abundance: NA
CDR3nt: TGTGCCAGCAGTTGGGACTGGCAGTCAGAGACCCAGTACTTC
CDR3aa: CASSWDWQSETQYF

d_gene: NA
v_gene: TRBV28
j_gene: TRBJ1-2
abundance: many
CDR3nt: TGTGCCAGCAGTGTGCAGGGTGTCTATGGCTACACCTTC
CDR3aa: CASSVQGVYGYTF

d_gene: NA
v_gene: TRBV3-1
j_gene: TRBJ2-1
abundance: NA
CDR3nt: TGTGCCACCGCACCGGAGAGGGGTATATACAATGAGCAGTTCTTC
CDR3aa: CATAPERGIYNEQFF

d_gene: NA
v_gene: TRBV7-9
j_gene: TRBJ1-1
abundance: many
CDR3nt: TGTGCCAGCAGCCTGGGGGGGATCCCCGGGGAAGCTTTCTTT
CDR3aa: CASSLGGIPGEAFF

d_gene: NA
v_gene: TRBV30
j_gene: TRBJ1-3
abundance: few
CDR3nt: TGTGCCTGGAGCCCCCGGGTTGGCATCTCTGGAAACACCATATATTTT
CDR3aa: CAWSPRVGISGNTIYF

d_gene: TRBD1
v_gene: TRBV2
j_gene: TRBJ1-2
abundance: many
CDR3nt: TGTGCCAGCAGATACTCCCGGGACAGGGGTTTTGGCTACACCTTC
CDR3aa: CASRYSRDRGFGYTF

d_gene: NA
v_gene: TRBV20-1
j_gene: TRBJ2-3
abundance: NA
CDR3nt: TGCAGTGCTAGAGATCTCGGGGGCACTACAGATACGCAGTATTTT
CDR3aa: CSARDLGGTTDTQYF

d_gene: NA
v_gene: TRBV6-1
j_gene: TRBJ1-1
abundance: NA
CDR3nt: TGTGCCAGCAGTGAAGCCAGACTGTTGAACACTGAAGCTTTCTTT
CDR3aa: CASSEARLLNTEAFF

d_gene: TRBD1
v_gene: TRBV7-2
j_gene: TRBJ1-6
abundance: many
CDR3nt: TGTGCCAGCAGCATACGGACAGGTGGGAATTCACCCCTCCACTTT
CDR3aa: CASSIRTGGNSPLHF

d_gene: TRBD2
v_gene: TRBV3-1
j_gene: TRBJ2-1
abundance: few
CDR3nt: TGTGCCAGCAGCCCCCCGCGGGGGGAGTATTCTGAGCAGTTCTTC
CDR3aa: CASSPPRGEYSEQFF

d_gene: NA
v_gene: TRBV6-1
j_gene: TRBJ2-5
abundance: many
CDR3nt: TGTGCCAGCAGTCCCCGCACTGGGGGGACCCCACGGGAGACCCAGTACTTC
CDR3aa: CASSPRTGGTPRETQYF

d_gene: NA
v_gene: TRBV20-1
j_gene: TRBJ2-2
abundance: many
CDR3nt: TGCAGTGCTAAGGCTGCGAACACCGGGGAGCTGTTTTTT
CDR3aa: CSAKAANTGELFF

d_gene: NA
v_gene: TRBV6-2/TRBV6-3
j_gene: TRBJ1-1
abundance: many
CDR3nt: TGTGCCAGCAGTGAGTGGGGTAACACTGAAGCTTTCTTT
CDR3aa: CASSEWGNTEAFF

d_gene: TRBD1
v_gene: TRBV11-2
j_gene: TRBJ2-5
abundance: NA
CDR3nt: TGTGCCAGCGGGACAGCAGAGACCCAGTACTTC
CDR3aa: CASGTAETQYF

d_gene: NA
v_gene: TRBV3-1
j_gene: TRBJ1-1
abundance: many
CDR3nt: TGTGCCAGCAGCCAAGTATCCCAGAACACTGAAGCTTTCTTT
CDR3aa: CASSQVSQNTEAFF

d_gene: NA
v_gene: TRBV2
j_gene: TRBJ1-2
abundance: NA
CDR3nt: TGTGCCAGCAGCCCCTTAGAGGTTGGCTACACCTTC
CDR3aa: CASSPLEVGYTF

d_gene: NA
v_gene: TRBV13
j_gene: TRBJ2-7
abundance: many
CDR3nt: TGTGCCAGCAGCCCCCGGGACGGATCCTACGAGCAGTACTTC
CDR3aa: CASSPRDGSYEQYF

d_gene: NA
v_gene: TRBV18
j_gene: TRBJ1-1
abundance: NA
CDR3nt: TGTGCCAGCTTCAGAACAGTGAACACTGAAGCTTTCTTT
CDR3aa: CASFRTVNTEAFF

d_gene: NA
v_gene: TRBV7-9
j_gene: TRBJ1-1
abundance: few
CDR3nt: TGTGCCAGCAGCCGGATCTTGAACACTGAAGCTTTCTTT
CDR3aa: CASSRILNTEAFF

d_gene: NA
v_gene: TRBV28
j_gene: TRBJ1-6
abundance: many
CDR3nt: TGTGCCAGCAGGACAGGTTCTAATTCACCCCTCCACTTT
CDR3aa: CASRTGSNSPLHF

d_gene: NA
v_gene: TRBV2
j_gene: TRBJ2-5
abundance: many
CDR3nt: TGTGCCAGCAGTCCGGCGCCGGGGATTGTGGAGACCCAGTACTTC
CDR3aa: CASSPAPGIVETQYF

d_gene: TRBD1
v_gene: TRBV5-6
j_gene: TRBJ1-5
abundance: many
CDR3nt: TGTGCCAGCAGCTACAGGGACAGGGGGGCGTATCAGCCCCAGCATTTT
CDR3aa: CASSYRDRGAYQPQHF

d_gene: NA
v_gene: TRBV27
j_gene: TRBJ2-3
abundance: many
CDR3nt: TGTGCCAGCAGCTCGAGAGATACGCAGTATTTT
CDR3aa: CASSSRDTQYF

d_gene: NA
v_gene: TRBV2
j_gene: TRBJ1-4
abundance: many
CDR3nt: TGTGCCAGCGCGGCCGAAAATGAAAAACTGTTTTTT
CDR3aa: CASAAENEKLFF

d_gene: NA
v_gene: TRBV3-1
j_gene: TRBJ2-3
abundance: many
CDR3nt: TGTGCCAGCAGCCAAGACAGACACACGCAGTATTTT
CDR3aa: CASSQDRHTQYF

d_gene: NA
v_gene: TRBV4-1
j_gene: TRBJ2-1
abundance: few
CDR3nt: TGCGCCAGCAGCCAAGATACTTCCGGGACTTCGTACAATGAGCAGTTCTTC
CDR3aa: CASSQDTSGTSYNEQFF